One and the same sample provided the 20 T cell receptor beta chains below, sequenced in a study of CXCR3-negative and CXCR3-positive naive CD8 T cells. Study results and limitations: TRB CDR3s were more hydrophobic in CXCR3-positive than in CXCR3-negative naive cells.

UMI labels and 5' RACE were used to prepare the TRB cDNA libraries. Using the 5' RACE reads, TCRdb records one entry per CDR3 protein without DNA. The sample's table shows about 120,000 distinct CDR3 sequences. These receptors have no identified antigens. Sequencing was performed on naive CXCR3+ CD8+ T cells from blood. Subset meaning: CD45RO-CCR7+CD27+CD95- naive CD8+ T cells expressing CXCR3 (TNR3+). The receptor source for this set is a human donor in good health. Some clones in this sample may be carry-over from other donors' samples.

The chain is built from TRBV4-2 and TRBJ2-1; without DNA, the TCRdb call of TRBD1 cannot be checked. The CDR3 runs 19 residues. Germline loops: CDR1 LGHNA, CDR2 YNFKEQ. Here the CDR3 reads CASSQDGPPEWSSYNEQFF.

The J gene is TRBJ1-1, the V gene TRBV7-3; TCRdb returns TRBD1, unconfirmable since there is no DNA. CDR3 length: 13 amino acids. The V gene's germline CDR1 is SGHTA and CDR2 FQGTGA. The CDR3 reads CASSIDGATEAFF.

The J gene is TRBJ2-1, the V gene TRBV7-2; the D call from TCRdb, TRBD2, cannot be confirmed without DNA. Per the germline V gene, CDR1 is SGHTA and CDR2 is FQGNSA. The CDR3 is 16 amino acids. The CDR3 region is CASSLAVAGGIDEQFF. Drawing the rest from reference TRBV7-2 and TRBJ2-1, the complete variable domain is GAGVSQSPSNKVTEKGKDVELRCDPISGHTALYWYRQSLGQGLEFLIYFQGNSAPDKSGLPSDRFSAERTGGSVSTLTIQRTQQEDSAVYLCASSLAVAGGIDEQFFGPGTRLTVL.

The V gene is TRBV20-1, the J gene TRBJ1-4; TCRdb selects TRBD1, and the lack of DNA leaves this call unchecked. The CDR3 is 16 amino acids. Germline-derived CDR1 and CDR2 are DFQATT and SNEGSKA (reference sequence). CDR3 in amino acids: CSARHSRTGDFEKLFF.

This rearrangement joins TRBV6-2 or TRBV6-3 to TRBJ1-1. Germline V lookup: CDR1 MNHEY, CDR2 SVGEGT. There are 13 residues in the CDR3. CDR3 residues: CASSYAVAIEAFF.

The chain links TRBV6-5 to TRBJ1-5; TCRdb names TRBD1, which stays unverified in the absence of DNA. CDR1 MNHEY and CDR2 SVGAGI come from the germline V gene. This CDR3 region has 14 residues. CDR3 protein: CASSDRGNNQPQHF.

The chain carries TRBV5-1 and TRBJ1-1. The CDR3 is made up of 13 amino acids. Looked up from germline, CDR1 is SGHRS and CDR2 is YFSETQ. This CDR3 is CASSPFSNTEAFF.

The chain joins TRBV4-2 to TRBJ1-1. The germline V gene encodes CDR1 LGHNA and CDR2 YNFKEQ. The CDR3 totals 15 residues. The CDR3 protein is CASSQEDSSGTEAFF.

The chain's CDR3 is CASSLFQGGTKLFF. V gene TRBV6-6 combines with J gene TRBJ1-4. Germline lookup yields CDR1 MNHNY and CDR2 SVGAGI (reference sequence). The CDR3 spans 14 residues.

The chain has TRBV2 and TRBJ1-5; TCRdb indicates TRBD1, and absent DNA this call remains unverified. Germline assignment: CDR1 SNHLY and CDR2 FYNNEI. The CDR3 loop spans 15 amino acids. The CDR3: CASSHDRGHNQPQHF. Combining the CDR3 with reference TRBV2 and TRBJ1-5 gives the whole variable domain EPEVTQTPSHQVTQMGQEVILRCVPISNHLYFYWYRQILGQKVEFLVSFYNNEISEKSEIFDDQFSVERPDGSNFTLKIRSTKLEDSAMYFCASSHDRGHNQPQHFGDGTRLSIL.

CDR3: CSVETGQGVNEQFF. The rearrangement links TRBV29-1 to TRBJ2-1; TCRdb gives TRBD1 as the D gene, but with no DNA this cannot be confirmed. This CDR3 has 14 residues. Germline V gene sequence: CDR1 SQVTM, CDR2 ANQGSEA.

The J gene is TRBJ2-1, the V gene TRBV7-3. This CDR3 comprises 12 residues. CDR1 is SGHTA, CDR2 FQGTGA, per germline. This CDR3 is CVLGNVYNEQFF. Together with reference TRBV7-3 and TRBJ2-1, the CDR3 gives the full variable domain: GAGVSQTPSNKVTEKGKYVELRCDPISGHTALYWYRQSLGQGPEFLIYFQGTGAADDSGLPNDRFFAVRPEGSVSTLKIQRTERGDSAVYLCVLGNVYNEQFFGPGTRLTVL.

This sequence joins TRBV29-1 and TRBJ2-5; TCRdb's assignment of TRBD2 cannot be checked, as there is no DNA. The germline V gene encodes CDR1 SQVTM and CDR2 ANQGSEA. This CDR3 comprises 16 residues. This chain's CDR3 is CSIEGASGTSSGTQYF.

The chain uses TRBV7-3 and TRBJ1-6. CDR3 length: 13 residues. Germline V lookup: CDR1 SGHTA, CDR2 FQGTGA. This CDR3 reads CASSPEYNSPLHF.

The chain links TRBV4-3 to TRBJ1-5; TCRdb selects TRBD1, and the lack of DNA leaves this call unchecked. The length of the CDR3 is 16 residues. Germline-derived CDR1 and CDR2 are LGHNA and YSLEER. CDR3 amino acids: CASSQDTGAGNQPQHF.

This sequence joins TRBV28 and TRBJ2-1; as DNA is missing, the TRBD1 call by TCRdb cannot be tested. In germline, CDR1 is MDHEN, CDR2 SYDVKM. This CDR3 has 17 amino acids. The CDR3 loop reads CASSFIRGGQGDNEQFF.

The V and J genes are TRBV29-1 and TRBJ2-7; TCRdb picks TRBD1, but there is no DNA to check that call. The CDR3 consists of 13 residues. The germline V gene has CDR1 SQVTM and CDR2 ANQGSEA. The CDR3 protein is CSAVLTGTYEQYF.

The gene calls are TRBV19 and TRBJ2-1; TCRdb designates TRBD1, a call that cannot be tested without DNA. This CDR3 is 13 amino acids long. Germline V CDR1 and CDR2: LNHDA, SQIVND (reference sequence). CDR3 amino acids: CASGQGSYNEQFF.

This rearrangement joins TRBV28 to TRBJ2-3; without DNA, the TCRdb call of TRBD2 cannot be checked. Germline loops: CDR1 MDHEN, CDR2 SYDVKM. CDR3 length: 16 amino acids. The CDR3 region is CASSFLAGVRTDTQYF.

This chain links TRBV7-9 with TRBJ1-1; no DNA is available, so the TRBD1 call from TCRdb remains unchecked. This CDR3 is 17 amino acids long. From germline, CDR1 is SEHNR and CDR2 FQNEAQ (reference sequence). The CDR3 sequence is CASSPLPGTGTFDEAFF. The full variable domain, completed using reference TRBV7-9 and TRBJ1-1, is DTGVSQNPRHKITKRGQNVTFRCDPISEHNRLYWYRQTLGQGPEFLTYFQNEAQLEKSRLLSDRFSAERPKGSFSTLEIQRTEQGDSAMYLCASSPLPGTGTFDEAFFGQGTRLTVV.